The 13 T cell receptor beta chains below were found in one sample sequenced in a study of shared clonotypes between healthy human individuals. Clones were read by immunoSEQ multiplex PCR, and TCRdb kept only the in-frame ones, dropping some. The sample has more than 850,000 clones, more than 75% seen once. Sequenced: memory CD4+ T cells from PBMCs. The subset is: CD45RA-negative fraction. The receptors come from a young man in good health. Some clones in this sample may be carry-over from other donors' samples.

J is TRBJ1-2 and V is TRBV27; 7 bases align to TRBD1. Germline lookup yields CDR1 MNHEY and CDR2 SMNVEV (reference sequence). V dropped 4 bases and J dropped 4; count of bases not matched to a gene: 18. The CDR3 totals 18 residues. CDR3 sequence: CASSSNSAFGRDSYGYTF. The CDR3, as DNA: TGTGCCAGCAGTTCAAACTCCGCCTTCGGGCGGGACAGCTATGGCTACACCTTC.

Details on this clone: The same CDR3 also results from other DNA sequences found in this sample. This chain joins TRBV9 and TRBJ1-3; TRBD1 might be the D (5 bases). The CDR3 consists of 13 residues. Trimming took 0 bases from V and 4 from J, leaving 5 bases between them. Germline V CDR1 and CDR2: SGDLS, YYNGEE. The DNA of the CDR3 is TGTGCCAGCAGCGTAGAGGGGGGAAACACCATATATTTT. It codes for CASSVEGGNTIYF. The full variable domain, in which reference TRBV9 and TRBJ1-3 provide the parts outside the CDR3, is DSGVTQTPKHLITATGQRVTLRCSPRSGDLSVYWYQQSLDQGLQFLIQYYNGEERAKGNILERFSAQQFPDLHSELNLSSLELGDSALYFCASSVEGGNTIYFGEGSWLTVV.

This sequence joins TRBV27 and TRBJ1-5, with D possibly being TRBD1 (6 bases). The germline V gene has CDR1 MNHEY and CDR2 SMNVEV (reference sequence). Trimming took 2 bases from V and 4 from J, leaving 15 bases between them. The CDR3 covers 16 residues. The CDR3 DNA reads TGTGCCAGCAGTTTAATCGGGGGCAGGGGTAATCAGCCCCAGCATTTT. Its protein product is CASSLIGGRGNQPQHF.

The chain links TRBV6-5 to TRBJ2-7; D may be TRBD1 (5 bases). CDR1 is MNHEY, CDR2 SVGAGI, per germline. The CDR3 extends over 12 amino acids. Trimming removed 8 bases from V and 2 bases from J, with 10 bases in between. The CDR3 DNA is TGTGCCAGCCGCCTGGGGCCCTACGAGCAGTACTTC. It yields the protein CASRLGPYEQYF.

Many counts were recorded for this clone. The chain recombines TRBV28 with TRBJ1-2; TRBD1 is a possible D gene (5 bases). Germline CDR1 and CDR2: MDHEN and SYDVKM. V lost 3 bases and J lost 5, with 13 bases in between. This CDR3 region has 14 residues. CDR3 sequence: CASSFSWGGYGYTF. CDR3 DNA sequence: TGTGCCAGCAGTTTTTCCTGGGGGGGTTATGGCTACACCTTC.

The V gene is TRBV9, the J gene TRBJ2-2; D gene uncertain. Per the germline V gene, CDR1 is SGDLS and CDR2 is YYNGEE. The CDR3 is 14 residues long. V lost 3 bases and J lost 7, with 13 bases in between. The CDR3 region has the DNA TGTGCCAGCAGCGGGACGATCTCGGTCGGGGAGCTGTTTTTT. It translates to CASSGTISVGELFF.

The chain uses TRBV11-2 and TRBJ1-2; possibly TRBD1 for D (6 bases). This CDR3 has 13 residues. Trimming pared 5 bases from V and 1 base from J, leaving 8 bases between. Germline values: CDR1 SGHAT, CDR2 FQNNGV. In DNA form, the CDR3 reads TGTGCCAGCAGCCAGGGGTTTAACTATGGCTACACCTTC. This encodes CASSQGFNYGYTF.

This clone was found a few times. The gene calls are TRBV5-1 and TRBJ2-7, with D perhaps TRBD2 (5 bases). This CDR3 comprises 14 residues. Germline CDR1 SGHRS, CDR2 YFSETQ. Deletions cut 3 bases from V and 6 bases from J, with 16 bases between. CDR3 coding DNA: TGCGCCAGCAGCTCACACGGTTTAGGACTCGAGCAGTACTTC. Translated: CASSSHGLGLEQYF.

Points on this clone: With a much larger clone just one base away, this may be a read error. This sequence joins TRBV13 and TRBJ2-3; D is undetermined. The CDR3 contains 13 residues. Germline V CDR1 and CDR2: PRHDT, FYEKMQ (reference sequence). V lost 2 bases, J lost 1 base, and 4 bases lay in between. As DNA, the CDR3 is TGTGCCAGCAGCTTAATAGGCACAGATACGCAGTATTTT. It translates to CASSLIGTDTQYF.

This chain connects TRBV19 to TRBJ1-1; D is uncertain. The V end was cut by 6 bases, the J end by 1 base, with 15 bases between. CDR1 is LNHDA, CDR2 SQIVND, per germline (reference sequence). The CDR3 totals 15 residues. The CDR3 DNA reads TGTGCCAGTAGGTCCAAGAGAAACCAGAACACTGAAGCTTTCTTT. Translating it yields CASRSKRNQNTEAFF.

J is TRBJ2-1 and V is TRBV27; the D gene could be TRBD1 or TRBD2 (6 bases each). V was shortened by 3 bases and J by 14 bases, with 17 bases between the two germline ends. The length of the CDR3 is 13 residues. Germline values: CDR1 MNHEY, CDR2 SMNVEV (reference sequence). The DNA of the CDR3 is TGTGCCAGCAGTTTCTCTAGGGGGGATAGGGAGTTCTTC. Its protein product is CASSFSRGDREFF.

The rearrangement joins TRBV5-4 to TRBJ2-4; D is uncertain. V dropped 4 bases and J dropped 0 bases, with 11 bases sitting between them. Germline CDR1 and CDR2: SGHNT and YYREEE (reference sequence). This CDR3 is built from 15 residues. The chain's CDR3 is CASSDQTLAKNIQYF. The CDR3 DNA reads as TGTGCCAGCAGCGACCAGACCCTAGCCAAAAACATTCAGTACTTC.

This chain connects TRBV7-9 to TRBJ2-5; a possible D gene is TRBD1 (5 bases). The CDR3 is made up of 17 amino acids. V was clipped by 3 bases and J by 2 bases, with 19 bases between them. CDR1 is SEHNR, CDR2 FQNEAQ, per germline (reference sequence). CDR3 DNA sequence: TGTGCCAGCAGCTTTTCGACAGCACGGACACTTCAAGAGACCCAGTACTTC. This sequence encodes CASSFSTARTLQETQYF.